This TCR beta chain was observed in a study of blood T cell repertoires in COVID-19. Study background: T cells, B-cell-depleted T cells, or PBMCs supplied cDNA or gDNA.

In the original analysis: Amplification from reference gene primers served as the basis for estimated nucleated cell counts. Data came from immunoSEQ multiplex PCR; TCRdb stores just in-frame clones and leaves some out. V, J and clone size derive from that table, while D and trimming were established from the DNA sequence. Of approximately 350,000 clones listed, 65% to 85% are singletons. The CDR3 runs to 16 residues. Germline V gene data show CDR1 as SGHRS and CDR2 as YFSETQ. Deletions cut 0 bases from V and 3 bases from J, with 14 bases between. Material: peripheral blood. This clonotype was sampled from a man aged 25-45 years with active or convalescent COVID-19. This chain joins TRBV5-1 and TRBJ2-3; D may be TRBD1 (6 bases). CDR3 in amino acids: CASSLGPRGMTDTQYF. The CDR3 nucleotides are TGCGCCAGCAGCTTGGGTCCCAGGGGTATGACAGATACGCAGTATTTT. Together with reference TRBV5-1 and TRBJ2-3, the CDR3 gives the full variable domain: KAGVTQTPRYLIKTRGQQVTLSCSPISGHRSVSWYQQTPGQGLQFLFEYFSETQRNKGNFPGRFSGRQFSNSRSEMNVSTLELGDSALYLCASSLGPRGMTDTQYFGPGTRLTVL.